Reported below is one T cell receptor (beta chain). Its antigen remains unknown. The CDR3 length is 16 residues. The V end lost 8 bases, the J end lost 6 bases, and 23 bases lay between the germline ends. Germline V gene lookup returns CDR1 LNHDA and CDR2 SQIVND (reference sequence). Amplification of TCR alpha and beta CDR3 regions from RNA used iRepertoire nested multiplex PCR. One-step reverse transcription and amplification started from roughly 100-400 ng of tissue mRNA or PBMC total RNA. TCRdb re-called the multiplex PCR reads with MiXCR, one entry per CDR3 protein. The sample shows under 150,000 distinct CDR3 sequences, around 23% of them seen only once. The source of the sample is a study of glioma-infiltrating T cells. Study-level results: Gliomas, especially low-grade, showed above-expected tissue-blood divergence; non-neoplastic patients showed below. Very few CDR3 sequences were shared between tissue and blood.

Sequencing was done on a sample of glioma tissue, nonneoplastic brain tissue, or PBMCs (not recorded which). The sequence was obtained from a human donor with low-grade glioma or glioblastoma, undergoing nonglioma brain surgery, or in good health (not recorded which). The chain links TRBV19 to TRBJ1-5; unclear D gene. This CDR3 reads CASSLGWDLGIQPQHF. CDR3 bases: TGTGCCAGTTCCTTGGGGTGGGATCTCGGGATTCAGCCCCAGCATTTT.